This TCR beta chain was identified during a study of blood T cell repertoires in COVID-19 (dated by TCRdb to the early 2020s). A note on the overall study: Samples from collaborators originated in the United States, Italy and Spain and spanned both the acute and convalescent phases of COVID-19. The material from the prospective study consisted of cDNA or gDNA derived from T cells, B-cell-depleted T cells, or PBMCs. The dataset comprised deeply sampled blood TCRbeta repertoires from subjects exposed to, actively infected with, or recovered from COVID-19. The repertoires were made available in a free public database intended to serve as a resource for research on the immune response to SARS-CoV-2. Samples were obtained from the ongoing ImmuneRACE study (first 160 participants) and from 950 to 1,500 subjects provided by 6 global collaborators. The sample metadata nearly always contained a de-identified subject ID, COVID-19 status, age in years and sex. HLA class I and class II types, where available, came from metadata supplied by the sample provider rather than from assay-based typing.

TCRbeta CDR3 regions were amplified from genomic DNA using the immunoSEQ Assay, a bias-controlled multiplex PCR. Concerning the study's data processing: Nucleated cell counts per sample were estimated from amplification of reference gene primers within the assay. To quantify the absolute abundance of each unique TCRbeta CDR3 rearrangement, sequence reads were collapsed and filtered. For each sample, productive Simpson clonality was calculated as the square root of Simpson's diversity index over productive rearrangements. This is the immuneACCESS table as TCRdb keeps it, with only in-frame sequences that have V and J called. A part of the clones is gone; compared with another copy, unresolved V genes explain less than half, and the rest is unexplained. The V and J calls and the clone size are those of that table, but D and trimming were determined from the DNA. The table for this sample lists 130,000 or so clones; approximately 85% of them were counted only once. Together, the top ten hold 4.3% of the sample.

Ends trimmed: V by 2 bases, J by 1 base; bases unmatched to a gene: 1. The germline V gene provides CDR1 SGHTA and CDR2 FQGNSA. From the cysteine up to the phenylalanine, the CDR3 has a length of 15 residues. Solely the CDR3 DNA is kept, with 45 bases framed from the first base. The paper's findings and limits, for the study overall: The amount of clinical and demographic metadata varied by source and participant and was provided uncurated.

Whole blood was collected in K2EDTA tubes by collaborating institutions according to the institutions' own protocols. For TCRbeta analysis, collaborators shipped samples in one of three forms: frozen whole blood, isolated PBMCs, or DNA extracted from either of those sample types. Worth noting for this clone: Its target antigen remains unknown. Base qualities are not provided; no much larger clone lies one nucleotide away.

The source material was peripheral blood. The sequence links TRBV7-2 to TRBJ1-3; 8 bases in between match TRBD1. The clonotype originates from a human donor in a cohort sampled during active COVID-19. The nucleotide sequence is TGTGCCAGCAGCTTAACAGGGGGTTCTGGAAACACCATATATTTT. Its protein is CASSLTGGSGNTIYF.